The source of this T cell receptor (beta chain) is a study of T cells in Graves' hyperthyroidism and ophthalmopathy. Findings and caveats of the study: Ophthalmopathy could be told apart from stable hyperthyroidism with a 13 V-J model.

The ends lost 4 bases at V and 1 base at J; junction bases unmatched: 7. Germline CDR1 is SGHNT and CDR2 is YYREEE (reference sequence). This CDR3 contains 15 residues. Template material for amplifying TCR beta CDR3 regions consisted of RNA transcripts. Researchers ran a first-round RT-PCR on the TCR CDR3 using the HTBI primer set. Using its own MiXCR run on the multiplex PCR reads, TCRdb lists one record per CDR3 protein. The sample contains over 700,000 distinct CDR3 sequences, around 20% of which appear only once. This clonotype has at least ten counts. Its antigen remains unidentified. Sequenced material: blood. The chain combines TRBV5-4 with TRBJ1-2; 7 bases fit TRBD1. The receptor's source is a woman aged 45-59 years with Graves' hyperthyroidism that later progressed to Graves' ophthalmopathy. CDR3 in amino acids: CASSPPDRVNYGYTF. Written as DNA, the CDR3 is TGTGCCAGCAGCCCGCCCGACAGGGTTAACTATGGCTACACCTTC.